The entry below describes one T cell receptor beta chain. The entry originates in a study of siplizumab effects on memory and regulatory T cells. Generated by immunoSEQ multiplex PCR, the TCRdb table keeps only in-frame clones and is missing some. The data hold roughly 92,000 clones, with 94% observed a single time. This CDR3 is built from 12 residues. CDR1 and CDR2 from the germline V gene are SGHTA and FQGNSA. J was trimmed by 12 bases and V by 5 bases; bases with no gene match: 6. Sequencing was carried out using non-Treg CD4+ T cells sorted from blood. The receptor's source is a human donor in good health. This chain joins TRBV7-2 and TRBJ1-1; 10 nucleotides match TRBD1. CDR3 residues: CASSAGTGETFF. In nucleotides, the CDR3 is TGTGCCAGCAGCGCCGGGACAGGGGAAACTTTCTTT.